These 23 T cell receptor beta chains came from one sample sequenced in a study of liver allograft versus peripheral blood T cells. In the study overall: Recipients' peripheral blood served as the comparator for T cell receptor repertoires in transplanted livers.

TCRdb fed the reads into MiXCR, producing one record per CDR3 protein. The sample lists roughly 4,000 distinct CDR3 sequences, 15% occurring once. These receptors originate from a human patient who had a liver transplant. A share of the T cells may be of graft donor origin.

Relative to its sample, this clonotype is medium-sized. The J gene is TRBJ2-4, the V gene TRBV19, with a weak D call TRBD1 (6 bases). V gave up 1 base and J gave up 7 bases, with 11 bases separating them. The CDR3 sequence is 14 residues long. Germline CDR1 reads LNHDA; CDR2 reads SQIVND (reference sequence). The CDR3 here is CASSIASRGNIQYF. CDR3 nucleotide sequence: TGTGCCAGTAGTATAGCCTCCAGGGGCAACATTCAGTACTTC.

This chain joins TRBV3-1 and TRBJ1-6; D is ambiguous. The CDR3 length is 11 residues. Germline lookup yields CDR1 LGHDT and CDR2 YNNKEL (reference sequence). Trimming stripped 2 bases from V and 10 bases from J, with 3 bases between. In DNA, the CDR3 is TGTGCCAGCAGCCAACGCTCACCCCTCCACTTT. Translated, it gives CASSQRSPLHF.

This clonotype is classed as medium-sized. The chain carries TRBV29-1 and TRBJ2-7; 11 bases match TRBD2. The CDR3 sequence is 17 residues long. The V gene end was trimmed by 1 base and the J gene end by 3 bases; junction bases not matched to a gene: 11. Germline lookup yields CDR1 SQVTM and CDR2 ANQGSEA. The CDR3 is CSVEVGTSGYRHYEQYF. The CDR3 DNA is TGCAGCGTTGAAGTAGGGACTAGCGGTTACCGTCACTACGAGCAGTACTTC.

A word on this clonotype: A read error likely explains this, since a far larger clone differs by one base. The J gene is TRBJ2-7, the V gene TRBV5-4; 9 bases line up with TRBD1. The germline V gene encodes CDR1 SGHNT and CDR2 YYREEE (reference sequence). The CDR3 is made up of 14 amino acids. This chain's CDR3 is CASSRRDRAHEKYF. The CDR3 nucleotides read TGTGCCAGCAGTCGCCGGGACAGGGCCCACGAGAAGTACTTC.

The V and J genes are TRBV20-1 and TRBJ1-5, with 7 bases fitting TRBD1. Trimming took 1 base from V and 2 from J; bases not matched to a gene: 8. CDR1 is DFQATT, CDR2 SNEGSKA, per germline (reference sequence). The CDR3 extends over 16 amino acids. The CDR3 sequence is CSARAAGGYGNQPQHF. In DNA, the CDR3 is TGCAGTGCTAGAGCCGCAGGGGGATATGGCAATCAGCCCCAGCATTTT.

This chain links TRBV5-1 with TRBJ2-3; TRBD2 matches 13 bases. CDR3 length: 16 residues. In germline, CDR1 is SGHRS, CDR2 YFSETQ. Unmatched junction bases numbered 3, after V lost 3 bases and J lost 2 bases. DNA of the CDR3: TGCGCCAGCAGCTCGGGACTAGCGGGGCTCACAGATACGCAGTATTTT. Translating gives CASSSGLAGLTDTQYF.

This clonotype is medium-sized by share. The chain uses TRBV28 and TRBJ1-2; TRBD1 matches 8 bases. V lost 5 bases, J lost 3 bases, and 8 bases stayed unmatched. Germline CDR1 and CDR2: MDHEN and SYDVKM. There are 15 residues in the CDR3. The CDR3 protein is CASSLLTGGHYGYTF. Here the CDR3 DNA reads TGTGCCAGCAGTCTTCTTACAGGGGGGCACTATGGCTACACCTTC.

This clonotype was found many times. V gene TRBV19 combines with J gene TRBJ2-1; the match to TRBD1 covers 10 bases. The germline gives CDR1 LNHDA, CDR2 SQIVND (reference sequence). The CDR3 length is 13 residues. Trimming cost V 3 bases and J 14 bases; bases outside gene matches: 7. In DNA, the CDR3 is TGTGCCAGTAGTATTGGCTTCGGACAGGGGGAGTTCTTC. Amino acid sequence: CASSIGFGQGEFF.

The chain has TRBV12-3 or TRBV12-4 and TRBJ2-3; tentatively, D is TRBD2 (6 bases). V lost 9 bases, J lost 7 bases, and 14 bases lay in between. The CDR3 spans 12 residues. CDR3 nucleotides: TGTGCCAGTACCCTTAGCGGTTATACGCAGTATTTT. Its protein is CASTLSGYTQYF.

The CDR3 DNA is TGCAGTGCTGACCCCGGGACAGGCTCCTACGAGCAGTACTTC. This codes for CSADPGTGSYEQYF. V is TRBV20-1 and J is TRBJ2-7; 8 bases map to TRBD1. The CDR3 loop spans 14 amino acids. V trimming: 5 bases; J trimming: 0 bases; junction bases outside the gene matches: 6. In germline, CDR1 is DFQATT, CDR2 SNEGSKA (reference sequence).

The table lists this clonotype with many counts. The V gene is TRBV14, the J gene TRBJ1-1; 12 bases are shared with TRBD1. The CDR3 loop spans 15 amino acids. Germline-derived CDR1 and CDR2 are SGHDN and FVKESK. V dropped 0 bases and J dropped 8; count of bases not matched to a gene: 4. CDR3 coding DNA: TGTGCCAGCAGCCAAGATGTGGGACAGGGGGCAGAAGCTTTCTTT. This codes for CASSQDVGQGAEAFF. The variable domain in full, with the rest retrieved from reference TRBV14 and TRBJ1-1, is EAGVTQFPSHSVIEKGQTVTLRCDPISGHDNLYWYRRVMGKEIKFLLHFVKESKQDESGMPNNRFLAERTGGTYSTLKVQPAELEDSGVYFCASSQDVGQGAEAFFGQGTRLTVV.

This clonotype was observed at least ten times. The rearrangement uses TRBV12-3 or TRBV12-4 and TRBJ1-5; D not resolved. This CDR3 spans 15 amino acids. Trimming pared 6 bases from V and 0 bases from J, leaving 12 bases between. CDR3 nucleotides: TGTGCCAGCAGCCCCGACGGTTATAGCAATCAGCCCCAGCATTTT. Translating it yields CASSPDGYSNQPQHF.

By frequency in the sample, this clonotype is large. CDR3 in DNA: TGTGCCAGCTCCCAGAGCTCTGGGGCCAACGTCCTGACTTTC. Its translation is CASSQSSGANVLTF. V gene TRBV18 combines with J gene TRBJ2-6; D gene unclear. V lost 6 bases and J lost 0, with 6 bases in between. Germline assignment: CDR1 KGHSH and CDR2 LQKENI. The CDR3 is made up of 14 amino acids.

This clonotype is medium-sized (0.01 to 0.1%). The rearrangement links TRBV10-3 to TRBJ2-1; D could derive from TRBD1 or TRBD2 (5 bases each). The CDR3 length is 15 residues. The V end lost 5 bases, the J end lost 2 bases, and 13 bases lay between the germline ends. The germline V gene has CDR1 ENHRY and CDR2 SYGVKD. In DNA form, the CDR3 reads TGTGCCATCAGTACCGATGGGGGACCCTACAATGAGCAGTTCTTC. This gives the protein CAISTDGGPYNEQFF.

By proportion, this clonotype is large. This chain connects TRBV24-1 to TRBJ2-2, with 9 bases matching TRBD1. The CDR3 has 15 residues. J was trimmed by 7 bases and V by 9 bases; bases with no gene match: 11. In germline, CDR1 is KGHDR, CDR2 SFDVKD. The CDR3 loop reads CATRPGTGLNGELFF. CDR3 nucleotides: TGTGCCACCCGCCCCGGGACAGGGTTGAACGGGGAGCTGTTTTTT.

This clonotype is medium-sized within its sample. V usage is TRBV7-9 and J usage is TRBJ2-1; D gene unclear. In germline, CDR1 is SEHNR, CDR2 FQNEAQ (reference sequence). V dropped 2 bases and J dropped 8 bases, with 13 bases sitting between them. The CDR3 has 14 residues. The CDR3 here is CASSLMLEAYEQFF. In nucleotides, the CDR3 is TGTGCCAGCAGCTTAATGTTGGAAGCGTATGAGCAGTTCTTC.

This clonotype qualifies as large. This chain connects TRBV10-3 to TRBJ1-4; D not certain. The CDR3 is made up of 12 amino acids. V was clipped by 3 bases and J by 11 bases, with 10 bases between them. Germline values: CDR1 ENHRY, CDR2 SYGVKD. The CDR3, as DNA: TGTGCCATCAGTGAAGGCGTTACGAAACTGTTTTTT. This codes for CAISEGVTKLFF.

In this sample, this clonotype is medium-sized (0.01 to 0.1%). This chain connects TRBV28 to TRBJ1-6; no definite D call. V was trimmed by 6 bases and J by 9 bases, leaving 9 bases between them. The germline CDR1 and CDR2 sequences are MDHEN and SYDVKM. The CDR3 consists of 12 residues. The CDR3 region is CASSERGSPLHF. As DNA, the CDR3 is TGTGCCAGCAGCGAACGGGGTTCACCCCTCCACTTT.

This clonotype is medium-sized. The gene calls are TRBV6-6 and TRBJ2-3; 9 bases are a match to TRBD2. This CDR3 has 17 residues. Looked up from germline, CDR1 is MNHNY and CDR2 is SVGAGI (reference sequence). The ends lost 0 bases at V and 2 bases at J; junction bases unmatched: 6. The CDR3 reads CASSYSILAGPTDTQYF. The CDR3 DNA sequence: TGTGCCAGCAGTTACTCGATTCTAGCGGGACCCACAGATACGCAGTATTTT.

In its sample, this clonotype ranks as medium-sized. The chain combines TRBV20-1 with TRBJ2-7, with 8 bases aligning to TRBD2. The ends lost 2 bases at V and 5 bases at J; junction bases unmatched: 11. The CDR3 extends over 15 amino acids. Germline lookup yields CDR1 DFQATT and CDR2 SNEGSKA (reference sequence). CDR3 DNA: TGCAGTGCTAGACCGGGAGCGATTAGCGGGAACGAGCAGTACTTC. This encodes CSARPGAISGNEQYF.

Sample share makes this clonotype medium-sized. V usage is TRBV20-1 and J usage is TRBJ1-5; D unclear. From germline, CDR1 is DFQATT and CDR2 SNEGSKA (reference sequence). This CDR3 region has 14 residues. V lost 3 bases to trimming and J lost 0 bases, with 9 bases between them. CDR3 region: CSASRLYSNQPQHF. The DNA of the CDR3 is TGCAGTGCTAGTCGGCTGTATAGCAATCAGCCCCAGCATTTT.

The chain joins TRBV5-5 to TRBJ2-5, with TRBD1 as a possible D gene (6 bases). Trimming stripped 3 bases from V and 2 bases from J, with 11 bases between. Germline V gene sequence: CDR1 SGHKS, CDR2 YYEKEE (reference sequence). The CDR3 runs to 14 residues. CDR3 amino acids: CASSSKGVQETQYF. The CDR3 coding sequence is TGTGCCAGCAGCTCTAAGGGGGTTCAAGAGACCCAGTACTTC.

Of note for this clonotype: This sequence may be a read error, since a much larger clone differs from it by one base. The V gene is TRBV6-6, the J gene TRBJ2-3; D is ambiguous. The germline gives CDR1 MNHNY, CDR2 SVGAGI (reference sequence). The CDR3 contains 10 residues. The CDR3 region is CANSSETQYF. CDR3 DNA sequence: TGTGCCAACAGTTCTGAAACGCAGTATTTT.